A single sample gave rise to the 13 T cell receptor beta chains below, sequenced in a study of shared clonotypes between healthy human individuals. Clones were sequenced by immunoSEQ multiplex PCR, and TCRdb holds only the in-frame ones, with some missing. The sample contains 2 million to 3 million clones, 80% to 95% of which appear only once. Sequenced sample: naive CD4+ T cells from PBMCs. Noted subset: CD45RA+ positively selected. Every receptor here comes from a man between 18 and 29 years old in good health. Some clones in this sample may be carry-over from other donors' samples.

This chain uses TRBV28 with TRBJ1-1; D might be TRBD1 (6 bases). The CDR3 is made up of 15 amino acids. CDR1 and CDR2 (germline): MDHEN, SYDVKM. V was shortened by 8 bases and J by 3 bases, with 19 bases between the two germline ends. CDR3 region: CASRGGGGGYTEAFF. The DNA of the CDR3 is TGTGCCAGCCGAGGTGGAGGGGGTGGTTACACTGAAGCTTTCTTT.

The chain uses TRBV5-4 and TRBJ2-3, with D unclear. Trimming shortened V by 6 bases and J by 2 bases, and 13 bases separated the two germline ends. Germline loops: CDR1 SGHNT, CDR2 YYREEE (reference sequence). This CDR3 comprises 14 residues. In DNA, the CDR3 is TGTGCCAGCACCCCGAGTAGTGCCACAGATACGCAGTATTTT. It translates to CASTPSSATDTQYF.

A single count supports this clone. J is TRBJ2-3 and V is TRBV29-1; no firm D call. V was trimmed by 7 bases and J by 1 base, leaving 9 bases between them. CDR1 SQVTM and CDR2 ANQGSEA come from the germline V gene. The CDR3 length is 12 residues. The CDR3 DNA follows: TGCAGCGGGACCTTAGGCACAGATACGCAGTATTTT. Its translation: CSGTLGTDTQYF.

As concerns this clone: Other DNA variants within this sample encode the same CDR3. The chain uses TRBV18 and TRBJ1-2; TRBD1 matches at 7 bases. Trimming at V came to 2 bases and at J to 4 bases, leaving 4 bases not matched to a gene. This CDR3 region has 14 residues. Per the germline V gene, CDR1 is KGHSH and CDR2 is LQKENI. This chain's CDR3 is CASSPNRDSYGYTF. The CDR3 nucleotides are TGTGCCAGCTCACCAAACCGGGACAGCTATGGCTACACCTTC.

V gene TRBV18 combines with J gene TRBJ1-2, with 7 bases that match TRBD1. Germline loops: CDR1 KGHSH, CDR2 LQKENI. J gave up 7 bases and V 5 bases, and 7 bases lay outside the gene matches. This CDR3 spans 13 amino acids. CDR3 DNA: TGTGCCAGCTCAGTTGAGGGGGCCGGTGGCTACACCTTC. It codes for CASSVEGAGGYTF.

This clone has more than one count but fewer than ten. This rearrangement joins TRBV2 to TRBJ1-1; D is uncertain. The V end lost 5 bases, the J end lost 1 base, and 5 bases lay between the germline ends. The CDR3 has 12 amino acids. Looked up from germline, CDR1 is SNHLY and CDR2 is FYNNEI. Here the CDR3 reads CASSYTNTEAFF. Here the CDR3 DNA reads TGTGCCAGCAGTTACACGAACACTGAAGCTTTCTTT.

The chain couples TRBV19 to TRBJ2-2; unclear D gene. Per germline, CDR1 LNHDA and CDR2 SQIVND (reference sequence). The ends were cut back, 10 bases at V and 4 bases at J, with 16 bases in the middle. CDR3 size: 14 residues. CDR3 DNA: TGTGCCACCAGAGGTCGGAGTAGCACCGGGGAGCTGTTTTTT. Residues: CATRGRSSTGELFF.

The J gene is TRBJ2-7, the V gene TRBV7-9; 7 nucleotides agree with TRBD2. The trim removed 5 bases at V and 2 bases at J, leaving 12 bases unmatched. Per the germline V gene, CDR1 is SEHNR and CDR2 is FQNEAQ (reference sequence). The CDR3 runs 16 residues. The CDR3 sequence is CASSIGSGQTTYEQYF. CDR3 coding DNA: TGTGCCAGCAGCATAGGTAGCGGGCAAACAACCTACGAGCAGTACTTC. The variable domain in full, completed from reference TRBV7-9 and TRBJ2-7, reads DTGVSQNPRHKITKRGQNVTFRCDPISEHNRLYWYRQTLGQGPEFLTYFQNEAQLEKSRLLSDRFSAERPKGSFSTLEIQRTEQGDSAMYLCASSIGSGQTTYEQYFGPGTRLTVT.

A word on this clone: One base away lies a much larger clone, so this may be a sequencing read error. Distinct nucleotide sequences in the sample also encode this CDR3. This chain joins TRBV6-1 and TRBJ2-7, with D uncertain. CDR3 length: 11 amino acids. V gave up 2 bases and J gave up 2 bases, with 1 base separating them. Looked up from germline, CDR1 is MNHNS and CDR2 is SASEGT. The CDR3 loop reads CASSEPYEQYF. The CDR3 coding sequence is TGTGCCAGCAGTGAACCCTACGAGCAGTACTTC.

The V call is TRBV7-9, the J call TRBJ2-1, with 12 bases aligning to TRBD2. Germline V gene sequence: CDR1 SEHNR, CDR2 FQNEAQ (reference sequence). This CDR3 contains 15 residues. V dropped 5 bases and J dropped 8; count of bases not matched to a gene: 7. The CDR3, as DNA: TGTGCCAGCAGCCTCACTAGCGGGAGGATGTATGAGCAGTTCTTC. Encoded protein: CASSLTSGRMYEQFF. Full variable domain (remainder filled in from reference TRBV7-9 and TRBJ2-1): DTGVSQNPRHKITKRGQNVTFRCDPISEHNRLYWYRQTLGQGPEFLTYFQNEAQLEKSRLLSDRFSAERPKGSFSTLEIQRTEQGDSAMYLCASSLTSGRMYEQFFGPGTRLTVL.

The chain carries TRBV15 and TRBJ2-7; no firm D call. The CDR3 covers 12 residues. Trimming took off 0 bases at V and 6 bases at J, with 6 bases between the two ends. CDR1 and CDR2 (germline): LNHNV, YYDKDF (reference sequence). This CDR3 reads CATSRDGREQYF. CDR3 sequence (DNA): TGTGCCACCAGCAGAGATGGGCGCGAGCAGTACTTC.

V usage is TRBV28 and J usage is TRBJ2-5; 7 nucleotides align to TRBD1. This CDR3 comprises 14 residues. The V gene end was trimmed by 6 bases and the J gene end by 4 bases; junction bases not matched to a gene: 8. CDR1 and CDR2 from the germline V gene are MDHEN and SYDVKM. The CDR3 DNA sequence: TGTGCCAGCAGCCTGGGACAGCAAGGAGAGACCCAGTACTTC. As protein: CASSLGQQGETQYF.

J is TRBJ1-2 and V is TRBV6-5; 7 bases match TRBD1. Trimming cost V 0 bases and J 12 bases; bases outside gene matches: 4. Germline V lookup: CDR1 MNHEY, CDR2 SVGAGI. CDR3 size: 12 residues. The CDR3 is CASSYSQGRDTF. CDR3 in DNA: TGTGCCAGCAGTTACTCACAGGGGCGGGACACCTTC.